This T cell receptor (beta chain) was retrieved from a study of shared clonotypes between healthy human individuals. Overall study: Per-donor plates numbered three CD4 naive, three CD4 memory, two CD8 naive and one CD8 memory. Regarding the study as a whole: Clonotype sharing among the donors was expected to vary with sequencing depth.

Each sorted subset replicate got 200 ng genomic DNA, tens of thousands of genomes. Under the authors' procedure: Filtering differed because ImmunoSEQ produced junction-only sequences that carried no quality scores. Generated by immunoSEQ multiplex PCR, the TCRdb table keeps only in-frame clones and is missing some. D and trimming come from the DNA, and the V and J calls and clone size come from that table. Of millions of clones listed, about 95% are singletons. The CDR3 totals 13 residues. From germline, CDR1 is LNHDA and CDR2 SQIVND (reference sequence). V trimming: 7 bases; J trimming: 4 bases; junction bases outside the gene matches: 4. CD8 cells classed as naive were CD45RO-negative and positively selected for CCR7, excluding terminally differentiated effector memory CD45RA+ cells. This clone was found once. The antigen remains unidentified.

Sequenced material: naive CD8+ T cells sorted from blood. This sequence originates from a man between 18 and 35 years old in good health. The chain couples TRBV19 to TRBJ2-5; TRBD1 matches at 9 bases. In DNA form, the CDR3 reads TGTGCCAGTAAACAGGGGGCTGGAGAGACCCAGTACTTC. Encoded protein: CASKQGAGETQYF. Full variable domain (outside the CDR3, taken from reference TRBV19 and TRBJ2-5): DGGITQSPKYLFRKEGQNVTLSCEQNLNHDAMYWYRQDPGQGLRLIYYSQIVNDFQKGDIAEGYSVSREKKESFPLTVTSAQKNPTAFYLCASKQGAGETQYFGPGTRLLVL.